These 30 T cell receptor beta chains originate from one sample sequenced in a study of cytomegalovirus exposure and HLA in healthy donors. Sequencing used immunoSEQ multiplex PCR; TCRdb keeps in-frame clones, though not all of them. The sample includes 130,000 to 150,000 clones, 85% to 90% seen only once; the top ten take roughly 3%. Sequenced input: PBMCs. The origin of the receptors is a man younger than 30 in good health and CMV-seronegative.

The rearrangement links TRBV6-1 to TRBJ2-7; tentatively, D is TRBD1 (5 bases). V was cut by 0 bases and J by 2 bases, with 17 bases left in between. The CDR3 has 17 residues. Germline CDR1 MNHNS, CDR2 SASEGT. The CDR3 here is CASSEAQKRTIPYEQYF. The CDR3 DNA follows: TGTGCCAGCAGTGAAGCACAAAAGAGGACAATACCCTACGAGCAGTACTTC.

The V call is TRBV2, the J call TRBJ2-3; TRBD1 matches at 9 bases. V was clipped by 7 bases and J by 3 bases; unmatched bases: 5. The CDR3 is made up of 14 amino acids. Looked up from germline, CDR1 is SNHLY and CDR2 is FYNNEI. CDR3 in amino acids: CASTGQGRTDTQYF. CDR3 DNA sequence: TGTGCCAGCACAGGACAGGGGAGAACAGATACGCAGTATTTT.

CDR3 loop: CASSLVGRLADTQYF. CDR3 nucleotide sequence: TGTGCCAGCAGCTTAGTGGGCAGGTTGGCAGATACGCAGTATTTT. The rearrangement links TRBV7-9 to TRBJ2-3; D gene unclear. The CDR3 extends over 15 amino acids. Germline CDR1 SEHNR, CDR2 FQNEAQ (reference sequence). V lost 1 base and J 4 bases, leaving 12 bases between the germline ends. Together with reference TRBV7-9 and TRBJ2-3, the CDR3 gives the full variable domain: DTGVSQNPRHKITKRGQNVTFRCDPISEHNRLYWYRQTLGQGPEFLTYFQNEAQLEKSRLLSDRFSAERPKGSFSTLEIQRTEQGDSAMYLCASSLVGRLADTQYFGPGTRLTVL.

Notes on this clone: The sample contains more than one DNA sequence encoding this CDR3. This chain joins TRBV18 and TRBJ2-5; 7 bases line up with TRBD1. The CDR3 is 13 amino acids. V shed 2 bases, J shed 3 bases, and the junction held 0 bases outside the gene matches. Germline CDR1 reads KGHSH; CDR2 reads LQKENI. CDR3 region: CASSPTGEETQYF. In nucleotides, the CDR3 is TGTGCCAGCTCACCAACAGGGGAAGAGACCCAGTACTTC.

The chain recombines TRBV19 with TRBJ1-1; D unclear. Trimming took off 4 bases at V and 0 bases at J, with 9 bases between the two ends. Germline V CDR1 and CDR2: LNHDA, SQIVND (reference sequence). This CDR3 is built from 14 residues. CDR3 in amino acids: CASSKLTVNTEAFF. For the CDR3, the DNA is TGTGCCAGTAGTAAACTTACAGTGAACACTGAAGCTTTCTTT.

This clone was recorded a few times. Here the CDR3 reads CASSLFGKNELQPQHF. As DNA, the CDR3 is TGTGCCAGCAGCTTGTTCGGGAAGAATGAACTTCAGCCCCAGCATTTT. This sequence joins TRBV5-6 and TRBJ1-5; D remains ambiguous. The CDR3 extends over 16 amino acids. Germline V CDR1 and CDR2: SGHDT, YYEEEE. V lost 1 base and J lost 6, with 17 bases in between.

The CDR3 DNA sequence: TGTGCCAGCAGCTTAAATGCCGGCAGGGCTACAGGGACCCAGTACTTC. Translating gives CASSLNAGRATGTQYF. This chain connects TRBV7-6 to TRBJ2-5; weak D call: TRBD1 (5 bases). CDR3 length equals 16 residues. The germline CDR1 and CDR2 sequences are SGHVS and FNYEAQ. The V end was cut by 2 bases, the J end by 7 bases, with 20 bases between.

The chain combines TRBV7-8 with TRBJ2-2, with no clear D. This CDR3 spans 12 amino acids. Germline CDR1 and CDR2: SGHVS and FQNEAQ. V lost 3 bases, J lost 7 bases, and 6 bases lay in between. The CDR3 nucleotides read TGTGCCAGCAGCTTCGGTGGCGGGGAGCTGTTTTTT. Its protein product is CASSFGGGELFF.

This sequence joins TRBV2 and TRBJ1-4; no clear D. The CDR3 runs to 14 residues. Germline CDR1 reads SNHLY; CDR2 reads FYNNEI. V was cut by 7 bases and J by 0 bases, with 9 bases left in between. CDR3 nucleotide sequence: TGTGCCAGCACGAAACAGACAACTAATGAAAAACTGTTTTTT. Amino acids: CASTKQTTNEKLFF.

This chain connects TRBV29-1 to TRBJ2-1; 10 nucleotides line up with TRBD2. CDR1 and CDR2 from the germline V gene are SQVTM and ANQGSEA. The V and J ends lost 1 base and 6 bases, in that order; junction bases with no gene match: 6. The CDR3 spans 15 residues. The DNA of the CDR3 is TGCAGCGTTGAAGGGGCGGCTAGCGGGGGCAATGAGCAGTTCTTC. It codes for CSVEGAASGGNEQFF.

V gene TRBV7-9 combines with J gene TRBJ2-7, with 8 bases aligning to TRBD1. Germline V gives CDR1 SEHNR, CDR2 FQNEAQ (reference sequence). Trimming cost V 6 bases and J 2 bases; bases outside gene matches: 6. CDR3 length: 14 residues. CDR3 coding DNA: TGTGCCAGCAGTTTCAGGGGGCATGCCTACGAGCAGTACTTC. Translated, it gives CASSFRGHAYEQYF.

This chain connects TRBV27 to TRBJ1-2; D might be TRBD1 (6 bases). The CDR3 contains 13 residues. In germline, CDR1 is MNHEY, CDR2 SMNVEV (reference sequence). V lost 6 bases and J lost 3, with 11 bases in between. CDR3 sequence reads: CASRTGTHYGYTF. CDR3 DNA sequence: TGTGCCAGCAGGACAGGTACTCACTATGGCTACACCTTC.

The V and J genes are TRBV4-2 and TRBJ2-4, with 7 positions matching TRBD1. Germline V CDR1 and CDR2: LGHNA, YNFKEQ. This CDR3 is built from 15 residues. Trimming at V came to 0 bases and at J to 8 bases, leaving 7 bases not matched to a gene. This chain's CDR3 is CASSQDRTGWDIQYF. CDR3 in DNA: TGTGCCAGCAGCCAAGATCGGACAGGATGGGACATTCAGTACTTC.

V gene TRBV28 combines with J gene TRBJ1-5; TRBD1 agrees at 7 bases. The CDR3 has 15 residues. Germline lookup yields CDR1 MDHEN and CDR2 SYDVKM. J lost 0 bases, V lost 6 bases, and 5 bases had no gene match. The CDR3 reads CASREQGYSNQPQHF. CDR3 bases: TGTGCCAGCAGGGAACAGGGGTATAGCAATCAGCCCCAGCATTTT.

The rearrangement joins TRBV7-9 to TRBJ2-1, with 9 bases matching TRBD1. Germline CDR1 and CDR2: SEHNR and FQNEAQ (reference sequence). This CDR3 contains 16 residues. Trimming took 7 bases from V and 4 from J; bases not matched to a gene: 11. The CDR3 spells CASKIGTGNGYNEQFF. Here the CDR3 DNA reads TGTGCCAGCAAGATCGGGACAGGGAATGGATACAATGAGCAGTTCTTC.

CDR3 nucleotide sequence: TGCGCCAGCAGAATAACAGGGGATACCTCCTACGAGCAGTACTTC. This gives the protein CASRITGDTSYEQYF. The rearrangement joins TRBV4-1 to TRBJ2-7; 7 nucleotides agree with TRBD1. From germline, CDR1 is MGHRA and CDR2 YSYEKL. V lost 6 bases and J lost 0; bases outside the gene matches: 8. The CDR3 runs 15 residues.

The V gene is TRBV6-5, the J gene TRBJ1-3; 9 bases align to TRBD1. V dropped 5 bases and J dropped 7; count of bases not matched to a gene: 9. Germline V CDR1 and CDR2: MNHEY, SVGAGI. This CDR3 has 15 amino acids. CDR3 in DNA: TGTGCCAGCAGTAATGCCGGGACAGGGAGTAACACCATATATTTT. It is translated as CASSNAGTGSNTIYF.

The V call is TRBV5-6, the J call TRBJ2-5; TRBD1 matches at 8 bases. V gave up 3 bases and J gave up 5 bases; unmatched junction bases: 3. Germline values: CDR1 SGHDT, CDR2 YYEEEE. The CDR3 contains 13 residues. CDR3 protein: CASSSDRAETQYF. The CDR3 DNA sequence: TGTGCCAGCAGCTCGGACAGGGCTGAGACCCAGTACTTC.

The V and J genes are TRBV28 and TRBJ2-3, with D possibly matching TRBD2 (6 bases). The CDR3 loop spans 16 amino acids. Trimming cost V 1 base and J 0 bases, with 11 bases left between them. The V gene's germline CDR1 is MDHEN and CDR2 SYDVKM. Here the CDR3 reads CASSLFGAGSTDTQYF. CDR3 coding DNA: TGTGCCAGCAGTTTATTTGGGGCGGGGAGCACAGATACGCAGTATTTT.

The chain joins TRBV6-1 to TRBJ2-7; 7 nucleotides line up with TRBD2. After removal of 6 bases from V and 6 bases from J, the junction contained 14 bases not matched to a gene. The CDR3 loop spans 15 amino acids. CDR1 is MNHNS, CDR2 SASEGT, per germline. CDR3 nucleotides: TGTGCCAGCAGGAGCGGTGGGGGGGGACCGGTCGAGCAGTACTTC. Translated, it gives CASRSGGGGPVEQYF.

J is TRBJ1-1 and V is TRBV28, with 10 bases fitting TRBD1. Germline assignment: CDR1 MDHEN and CDR2 SYDVKM. V lost 5 bases to trimming and J lost 7 bases; unmatched junction nucleotides: 10. CDR3 length equals 15 residues. The CDR3 loop is CASSRSPGQGLEAFF. The CDR3 DNA is TGTGCCAGCAGTAGGTCCCCGGGACAGGGGCTTGAAGCTTTCTTT.

The rearrangement links TRBV19 to TRBJ2-7; 8 nucleotides agree with TRBD1. Germline CDR1 is LNHDA and CDR2 is SQIVND (reference sequence). The J segment lost 6 bases and the V segment lost 4 bases, leaving 8 bases of the junction unmatched. The CDR3 is 14 residues long. The CDR3 spells CASSRSDRGGEQYF. The CDR3 nucleotides read TGTGCCAGTAGTAGATCCGACAGGGGAGGCGAGCAGTACTTC.

DNA of the CDR3: TGTGCCAGCAGCCCTACCCTACTAGGCGGCTCCTACGAGCAGTACTTC. This sequence encodes CASSPTLLGGSYEQYF. The rearrangement links TRBV7-2 to TRBJ2-7; the D gene is possibly TRBD2 (5 bases). The germline gives CDR1 SGHTA, CDR2 FQGNSA. The CDR3 has 16 amino acids. The V end was cut by 5 bases, the J end by 0 bases, with 17 bases between.

The chain combines TRBV15 with TRBJ2-3, with 8 nucleotides matching TRBD2. Germline CDR1 reads LNHNV; CDR2 reads YYDKDF (reference sequence). The CDR3 runs 16 residues. The V and J ends lost 3 bases and 4 bases, in that order; junction bases with no gene match: 9. This chain's CDR3 is CATSRVRGGTADTQYF. The CDR3, as DNA: TGTGCCACCAGCAGGGTACGGGGGGGTACTGCAGATACGCAGTATTTT.

The chain is built from TRBV9 and TRBJ2-2; the match to TRBD1 covers 9 bases. This CDR3 region has 18 residues. The germline CDR1 and CDR2 sequences are SGDLS and YYNGEE. Trimming removed 0 bases from V and 2 bases from J; junction bases left unmatched: 8. The CDR3 reads CASSVGDRVRSNTGELFF. The CDR3 coding sequence is TGTGCCAGCAGCGTAGGGGACAGGGTGAGGTCAAACACCGGGGAGCTGTTTTTT.

The chain has TRBV7-9 and TRBJ2-1, with 7 bases fitting TRBD2. The CDR3 is made up of 14 amino acids. Trimming at V came to 2 bases and at J to 9 bases, leaving 7 bases not matched to a gene. Per the germline V gene, CDR1 is SEHNR and CDR2 is FQNEAQ (reference sequence). The CDR3 region has the DNA TGTGCCAGCAGCTTATCGGGAGGATACCCTGAGCAGTTCTTC. As protein: CASSLSGGYPEQFF.

This clone was seen at least ten times. CDR3: CASIGGGDGTWGTEAFF. Written as DNA, the CDR3 is TGTGCCAGCATCGGAGGTGGGGACGGGACTTGGGGCACTGAAGCTTTCTTT. This chain joins TRBV28 and TRBJ1-1; D may be TRBD1 (5 bases). The germline V gene encodes CDR1 MDHEN and CDR2 SYDVKM. This CDR3 is 17 amino acids long. The V gene lost 7 bases and the J gene lost 4 bases, with 25 bases spanning the gap.

This clone was counted between two and nine times. The V and J genes are TRBV19 and TRBJ1-2; perhaps TRBD1 as D (5 bases). Germline-derived CDR1 and CDR2 are LNHDA and SQIVND (reference sequence). CDR3 size: 13 residues. V was pared by 5 bases and J by 7 bases, with 14 bases between. The CDR3 nucleotides are TGTGCCAGTAGTTCCTACATACAGGTTGGCTACACCTTC. This gives the protein CASSSYIQVGYTF.

The rearrangement links TRBV4-1 to TRBJ2-2; weak D call: TRBD1 (5 bases). This CDR3 has 14 amino acids. The ends were cut back, 0 bases at V and 6 bases at J, with 8 bases in the middle. Germline V CDR1 and CDR2: MGHRA, YSYEKL. The CDR3 spells CASSQDPGPGELFF. For the CDR3, the DNA is TGCGCCAGCAGCCAAGACCCAGGGCCCGGGGAGCTGTTTTTT.

The chain uses TRBV7-2 and TRBJ1-5; 7 bases are a match to TRBD1. The V gene's germline CDR1 is SGHTA and CDR2 FQGNSA. The CDR3 contains 14 residues. The ends lost 4 bases at V and 7 bases at J; junction bases unmatched: 7. CDR3 nucleotides: TGTGCCAGCAGCTCAGGACAGGAGGGACAGCCCCAGCATTTT. Encoded protein: CASSSGQEGQPQHF.